This T cell receptor beta chain was profiled in a study of blood T cells in healthy people across ages (dated by TCRdb to about 2015). For the study in its entirety: In model experiments, template switching captured roughly one uniquely barcoded TCR beta cDNA molecule for every two T cells. Age-related changes in TCR beta repertoire diversity were measured in the study by deep sequencing normalized with unique cDNA molecular identifiers. Donors were grouped into four age groups: young (average roughly 16 years), middle-aged (roughly 37), aged (62) and long-lived (around 80). Donors of different ages were randomly distributed across sequencing lanes to avoid experimental bias. Using the same blood draw, the study looked at two additional independent replicas of 1 million unique cDNA reads for two donors, one aged 18 to 30 and the other aged 80 or older.

The CDR3 contains 14 residues, cysteine and phenylalanine counted. Only the CDR3 part of the read is kept: 42 bases, read in frame from the first base. V sheds 4 bases and J sheds 3 bases, leaving 12 bases between their ends. CDR1 and CDR2 are read off the germline V gene as SGHRS and YFSETQ. The library was prepared using 5' RACE. Sequencing was carried out with an Illumina HiSeq 2500. The second PCR ran for about 7 to 11 cycles and used a J-beta primer mix along with a sample-barcoded 5' primer. A unique molecular identifier was introduced onto each TCR beta cDNA molecule by a template-switch 5' adaptor carrying 12 random nucleotides. Each sample yielded at least 2.5 million CDR3-containing paired-end reads. First-strand cDNA was synthesized from all RNA with the Mint cDNA synthesis kit, primed by a TRBC-specific oligonucleotide. Following uracil-DNA glycosylase treatment, all cDNA underwent a first 18-cycle PCR with the universal primers M1SS and BC2_uni_R. The original pipeline was this. For normalization, 1 million high-quality reads were randomly selected from each sample, with every read carrying a distinct molecular identifier. Reads sharing molecular identifiers were discarded rather than binned into consensus sequences. MiTCR, run with a Q25 quality threshold and the strictest error-elimination algorithm, handled CDR3 identification, clonotype clustering and error correction. A nonparametric unseen species model with Euler transformation was used to estimate lower-bound total TCR beta diversity. TCRdb took the public reads, trimmed them with fastp at Q25, ran MiXCR for clone calling and kept in-frame beta chains. CDR3 protein sequences are deduplicated, and each keeps its most common genes and DNA. TCRdb's processing, not the study's, gives the V and J calls here. The sample profile shows approximately 1.5 million distinct CDR3 sequences; around 40% of them were found once. Of the sample, about 3.8% falls within the top ten clones.

As to this clonotype: Its specific antigen is unknown. Base-call qualities are not available, and no considerably larger clone is one nucleotide away.

Systemically healthy Caucasian individuals from Russia, 39 in total and aged about 6 to 95 years, were included as donors. Ten milliliters of peripheral blood were drawn from each donor into EDTA-treated Vacutainer tubes. Ficoll-Paque density-gradient centrifugation was used to isolate PBMCs, with at least 7 million obtained per sample. Trizol reagent was used to extract total RNA from PBMCs, with at least 5 micrograms per sample. For every donor, flow cytometry on a PBMC aliquot measured the percentage of naive CD45RAhigh/CD27high T cells. Results and caveats for the whole study, not just this receptor: Compared with the aged group, more naive CD4+ T cells, fewer expanded clones and increased TCR diversity were shown by the long-lived group, suggesting age selection. Total diversity estimates from one million sequenced T cells were considered lower bounds and underestimates. Because donor CMV infection status was unknown, age-related changes in expanded clonotypes were potentially confounded. Observed TCR beta diversity per million T cells fell roughly linearly with age, and a significant reduction was already apparent by age roughly 40. Since profiling was done on bulk unsorted PBMCs, naive and antigen-experienced compartments could not be conclusively compared. A strong correlation was found between observed TCR beta diversity and the percentage of naive T cells measured by flow cytometry.

The sample consisted of blood. The TCR was taken from a woman younger than 30 in good health. In this chain, TRBV5-1 is recombined with TRBJ2-3; matching of 5 bases hints at TRBD2 as the D gene. DNA sequence: TGCGCCAGCAGCCCGCTAGCTAAGACAGATACGCAGTATTTT. Translated, it gives CASSPLAKTDTQYF.